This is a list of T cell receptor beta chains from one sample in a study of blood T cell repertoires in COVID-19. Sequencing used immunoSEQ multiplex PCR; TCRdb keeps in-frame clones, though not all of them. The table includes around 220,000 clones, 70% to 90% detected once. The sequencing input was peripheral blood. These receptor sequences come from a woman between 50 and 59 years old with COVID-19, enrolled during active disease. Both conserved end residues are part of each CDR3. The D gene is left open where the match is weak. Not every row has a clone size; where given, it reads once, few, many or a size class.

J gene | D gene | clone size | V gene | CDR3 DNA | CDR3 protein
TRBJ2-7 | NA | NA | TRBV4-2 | TGTGCCAGCAGCCAAGATTCAACAGGTATCGACGAGCAGTACTTC | CASSQDSTGIDEQYF
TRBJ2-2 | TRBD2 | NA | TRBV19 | TGTGCCAGTAGTATGAGCGGGGCAGGCCCCGCTGTATTT | CASSMSGAGPAVF
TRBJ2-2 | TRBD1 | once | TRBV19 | TGTGCCACCTGGGACAGGGACACCGGGGAGCTGTTTTTT | CATWDRDTGELFF
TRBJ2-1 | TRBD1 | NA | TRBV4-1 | TGCGCCAGCAGCCAAAGGGACAGACCCCACGGTGAGCAGTTCTTC | CASSQRDRPHGEQFF
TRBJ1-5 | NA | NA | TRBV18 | TGTGCCAGCTCACTAGGACAGTCCAATCAGCCCCAGCATTTT | CASSLGQSNQPQHF
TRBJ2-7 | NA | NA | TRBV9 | TGTGCCAGCAGCGTAGATGGACAGTCCTACGAGCAGTACTTC | CASSVDGQSYEQYF
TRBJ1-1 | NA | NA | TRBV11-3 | TGTGCCAGCAGCCTTATTGCGGCGGAAGCTTTCTTT | CASSLIAAEAFF
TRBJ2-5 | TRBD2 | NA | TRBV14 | TGTGCCAGCAGCCAAGTGACTAGCGGGGAGACCCAGTACTTC | CASSQVTSGETQYF
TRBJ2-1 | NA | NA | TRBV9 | TGTGCCAGCAGCGTAGTGAGAGATACCTACAATGAGCAGTTCTTC | CASSVVRDTYNEQFF
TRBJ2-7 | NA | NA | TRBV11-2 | TGTGCCAGCAGCTTAGAACTCTCCTACGAGCAGTACTTC | CASSLELSYEQYF
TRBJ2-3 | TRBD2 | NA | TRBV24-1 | TGTGCCACCAGTGATCCCAGGGGCGACAGGGCTAGCGGGAAACTTGCGATCACAGATACGCAGTATTTT | CATSDPRGDRASGKLAITDTQYF
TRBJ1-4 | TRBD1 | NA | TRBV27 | TGTGCCAGCAGTTCCCGGGACAGGGGTGAAAAACTGTTTTTT | CASSSRDRGEKLFF
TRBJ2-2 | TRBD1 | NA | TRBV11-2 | TGTGCCAGCAGCTTAGGGAAGACGACAGGGTACACCGGGGAGCTGTTTTTT | CASSLGKTTGYTGELFF
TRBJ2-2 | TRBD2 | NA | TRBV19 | TGTGCCAGTAAGGAACTAGCGGGGGGAGCCGGGGAGCTGTTTTTT | CASKELAGGAGELFF
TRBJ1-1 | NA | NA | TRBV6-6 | TGTGCCAGCACCCGTTCCGGAGGGGTGGCTGAAGCTTTCTTT | CASTRSGGVAEAFF
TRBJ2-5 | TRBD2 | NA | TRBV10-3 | TGTGCCATCAGTGAGTCCGGACTAGCAGAGACCCAGTACTTC | CAISESGLAETQYF
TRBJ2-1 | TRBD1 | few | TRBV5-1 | TGCGCCAGCAGCTCTATTGGACAGGGGGAGTTCTTC | CASSSIGQGEFF
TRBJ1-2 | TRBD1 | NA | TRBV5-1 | TGCGCCAGCAGCTACCGACAGGGGGCTATCGGTGGCTACACCTTC | CASSYRQGAIGGYTF
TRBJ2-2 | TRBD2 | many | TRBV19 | TGTGCCTCCGCCCCTAGCGGGGGGGCCTCCGGGGAGCTGTTTTTT | CASAPSGGASGELFF
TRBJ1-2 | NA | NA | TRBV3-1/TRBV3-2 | TGTGCCAGCAGCCAAGATAAGCGCTATGGCTACACCTTC | CASSQDKRYGYTF
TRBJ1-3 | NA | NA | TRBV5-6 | TGTGCCAGCAGACTTTTTACGGTCGGAAACACCATATATTTT | CASRLFTVGNTIYF
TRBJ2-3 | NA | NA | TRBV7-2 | TGTGCCAGCAGCTCTTTGGCGGGCGTCGCGCAGTATTTT | CASSSLAGVAQYF
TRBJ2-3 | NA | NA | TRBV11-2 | TGTGCCAGCAGCCGCTTTAGTTTGTACACAGATACGCAGTATTTT | CASSRFSLYTDTQYF
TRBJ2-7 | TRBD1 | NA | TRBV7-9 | TGTGCCAGCGGACAGGGGGATTGGTTCGAGCAGTACTTC | CASGQGDWFEQYF
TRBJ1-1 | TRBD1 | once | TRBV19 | TGTGCCAGTAGTATATCCCAGGGGGTAACTGAAGCTTTCTTT | CASSISQGVTEAFF
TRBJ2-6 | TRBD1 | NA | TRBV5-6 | TGTGCCAGCAGCAATTTACAGGGGGCAGAAGGGGCCAACGTCCTGACTTTC | CASSNLQGAEGANVLTF
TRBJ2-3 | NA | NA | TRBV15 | TGTGCCACCAGTCGGGGAGGAATTAGCACAGATACGCAGTATTTT | CATSRGGISTDTQYF
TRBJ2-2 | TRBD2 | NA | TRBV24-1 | TGTGCCATAACACAATGGGAGGGCACCGGGGAGCTGTTTTTT | CAITQWEGTGELFF
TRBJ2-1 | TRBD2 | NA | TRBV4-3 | TGCGCCAGCAGCCAAGATTTGGGGCGGGGGGTTTACAATGAGCAGTTCTTC | CASSQDLGRGVYNEQFF
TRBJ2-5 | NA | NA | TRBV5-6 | TGTGCCAGCAGCTTGGCAGGCGAGAGAAAGACCCAGTACTTC | CASSLAGERKTQYF
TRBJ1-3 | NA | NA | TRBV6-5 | TGTGCCAGCAGTTCTCCGAGCTCTGGAAACACCATATATTTT | CASSSPSSGNTIYF
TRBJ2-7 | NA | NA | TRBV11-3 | TGTGCCAGCAGCTTAGGGGGCCGCTACGAGCAGTACTTC | CASSLGGRYEQYF
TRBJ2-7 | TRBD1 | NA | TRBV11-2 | TGTGCCAGCAGCTTAGTGATTTGGGACAGCTACGAGCAGTACTTC | CASSLVIWDSYEQYF
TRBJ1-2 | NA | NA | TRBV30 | TGTGCCTGCCTTCAGTTCTATGGCTACACCTTC | CACLQFYGYTF
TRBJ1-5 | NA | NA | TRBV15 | TGTGCCACCCGGGCTATTTTTGACAGACTCAATCAGCCCCAGCATTTT | CATRAIFDRLNQPQHF
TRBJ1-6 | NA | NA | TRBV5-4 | TGTGCCAGCAGTCGTAATGTCAATTCACCCCTCCACTTT | CASSRNVNSPLHF
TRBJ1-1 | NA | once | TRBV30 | TGTGCCTGGAGTGTTTGGACGGGACAAGAAGCTTTCTTT | CAWSVWTGQEAFF
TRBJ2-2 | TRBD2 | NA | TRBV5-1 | TGCGCCAGCAGCTTGGAAAGTTCCGGGGGGATGAACACCGGGGAGCTGTTTTTT | CASSLESSGGMNTGELFF
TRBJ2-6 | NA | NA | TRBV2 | TGTGCCAGCAGACCGGACAGCTCTGGGGCCAACGTCCTGACTTTC | CASRPDSSGANVLTF
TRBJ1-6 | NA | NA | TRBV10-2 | TGCGCCAGCAGTGAGTCGCAGGGGATTCATTCACCCCTCCACTTT | CASSESQGIHSPLHF
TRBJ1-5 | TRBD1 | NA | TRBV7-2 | TGTGCCAGCAGCTTAAACAGGGGGCGAGGGGGGAATCAGCCCCAGCATTTT | CASSLNRGRGGNQPQHF
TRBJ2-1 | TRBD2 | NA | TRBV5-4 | TGTGCCAGCAGCTTGGGGCCCCCTAGCGGGCTTTCCAATGAGCAGTTCTTC | CASSLGPPSGLSNEQFF
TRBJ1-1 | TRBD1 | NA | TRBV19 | TGTGCCACTACGAGACACGCCGGGACAGGGGACACTGAAGCTTTCTTT | CATTRHAGTGDTEAFF
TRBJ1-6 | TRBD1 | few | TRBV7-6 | TGTGCCAGCAGCTTATCTGCAACAGGGGTTAATTCACCCCTCCACTTT | CASSLSATGVNSPLHF
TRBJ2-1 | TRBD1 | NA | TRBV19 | TGTGCCAGTAGTATAGGCTCAGGGGGCTTTAGCTCCTACAATGAGCAGTTCTTC | CASSIGSGGFSSYNEQFF
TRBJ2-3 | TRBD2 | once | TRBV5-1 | TGCGCCAGCAGCCTAGAGCGGGGGGGCGGAGCAGATACGCAGTATTTT | CASSLERGGGADTQYF
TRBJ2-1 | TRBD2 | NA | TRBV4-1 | TGCGCCAGCAGCCAACGGGCTAGCGGGGTTTCCTACAATGAGCAGTTCTTC | CASSQRASGVSYNEQFF
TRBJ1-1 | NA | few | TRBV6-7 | TGTGCCAGCAGTTACTCGATAAGGGACAAAGGTGAAGCTTTCTTT | CASSYSIRDKGEAFF
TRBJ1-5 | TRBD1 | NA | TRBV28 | TGTGCCAGCAGGCTGCGGACAGGGGATCAGCCCCAGCATTTT | CASRLRTGDQPQHF
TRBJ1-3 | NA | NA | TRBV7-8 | TGTGCCAGCAGCTTATCCAGGTTCGTCCCCGGAAACACCATATATTTT | CASSLSRFVPGNTIYF
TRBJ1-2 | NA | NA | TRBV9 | TGTGCCAGCGGAATCGACAGCCTCTATGGCTACACCTTC | CASGIDSLYGYTF
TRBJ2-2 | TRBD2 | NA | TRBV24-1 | TGTGCCACCCGGGGGGGAACCGGGGAGCTGTTTTTT | CATRGGTGELFF
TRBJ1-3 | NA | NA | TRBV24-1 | TGTGCCACCAGTGATTCCAGGCTCGAAAACACCATATATTTT | CATSDSRLENTIYF